Presented here are 22 T cell receptor beta chains from one specimen sequenced in a study of cytomegalovirus exposure and HLA in healthy donors. PCR involved 60 Vbeta and 13 Jbeta primers. TCRdb's table, derived via immunoSEQ multiplex PCR, lists solely in-frame clones and lacks some. Among roughly 120,000 clones, 84% were seen once, and the ten largest hold 2.5% to 3%. The sample comprised PBMCs. These receptors were collected from a woman between 18 and 29 years old in good health and CMV-seropositive.

As concerns this clone: Other DNA sequences of this sample code for an identical CDR3. The chain couples TRBV11-3 to TRBJ2-2, with a tentative D call TRBD2 (6 bases). V lost 3 bases, J lost 6 bases, and 20 bases lay in between. Germline CDR1 is SGHNT and CDR2 is YENEEA. This CDR3 comprises 17 residues. CDR3 in DNA: TGTGCCAGCAGCTTCATGGGTCCGGCTTCGGGAGCCGGGGAGCTGTTTTTT. It yields the protein CASSFMGPASGAGELFF.

The chain employs TRBV11-2 and TRBJ2-3; TRBD2 matches at 10 bases. Germline V gene lookup returns CDR1 SGHAT and CDR2 FQNNGV. CDR3 length: 16 residues. The ends lost 5 bases at V and 2 bases at J; junction bases unmatched: 7. CDR3 residues: CASSGAGGPFTDTQYF. CDR3 DNA: TGTGCCAGCAGCGGAGCGGGGGGGCCGTTCACAGATACGCAGTATTTT.

The genes are TRBV5-1 and TRBJ2-7, with TRBD2 matching 11 bases. The germline V gene encodes CDR1 SGHRS and CDR2 YFSETQ. The J segment lost 2 bases and the V segment lost 4 bases, leaving 11 bases of the junction unmatched. The CDR3 is made up of 17 amino acids. DNA of the CDR3: TGCGCCAGCAGCAAGGGACTAGCGGATTGGCTCCCCTACGAGCAGTACTTC. Its protein product is CASSKGLADWLPYEQYF.

The table lists this clone with a count of one. This chain joins TRBV4-1 and TRBJ2-5; 11 positions agree with TRBD2. After removal of 3 bases from V and 5 bases from J, the junction contained 5 bases not matched to a gene. CDR1 is MGHRA and CDR2 is YSYEKL in the germline V gene. The CDR3 contains 15 residues. As DNA, the CDR3 is TGCGCCAGCAGCCAGTTTAGCGGGGGGGTGGAGACCCAGTACTTC. Amino acid sequence: CASSQFSGGVETQYF.

The CDR3 loop reads CASSPPRGTGPGTEAFF. The CDR3 nucleotides are TGTGCCAGCAGCCCCCCCAGGGGGACAGGGCCAGGCACTGAAGCTTTCTTT. The chain has TRBV5-4 and TRBJ1-1, with TRBD1 identical over 9 bases. Germline V gene data show CDR1 as SGHNT and CDR2 as YYREEE (reference sequence). The ends lost 4 bases at V and 4 bases at J; junction bases unmatched: 14. The CDR3 totals 17 residues.

This chain joins TRBV6-5 and TRBJ2-7; D possibly corresponds to TRBD1 (6 bases). Germline-derived CDR1 and CDR2 are MNHEY and SVGAGI. V was pared by 5 bases and J by 2 bases, with 10 bases between. The CDR3 spans 13 residues. CDR3 in DNA: TGTGCCAGCAGTCCCGGACAGCCCTACGAGCAGTACTTC. Encoded protein: CASSPGQPYEQYF.

Concerning this clone: The junction differs from germline at one of its ends, possibly a read error. The chain is built from TRBV7-9 and TRBJ1-3; 9 bases line up with TRBD1. The CDR3 contains 16 residues. Germline CDR1 reads SEHNR; CDR2 reads FQNEAQ (reference sequence). This chain's CDR3 is CSSSLGDRASGNTIYF. The DNA of the CDR3 is TGTTCCAGCAGCCTAGGGGACAGGGCCTCTGGAAACACCATATATTTT.

The chain employs TRBV6-1 and TRBJ1-5; 7 nucleotides match TRBD1. CDR1 and CDR2 from the germline V gene are MNHNS and SASEGT. The CDR3 is 14 residues long. Trimming cost V 6 bases and J 7 bases; bases outside gene matches: 9. The CDR3 DNA reads as TGTGCCAGCAGGATGACAGGGATGGAGCAGCCCCAGCATTTT. Translating gives CASRMTGMEQPQHF.

V gene TRBV29-1 combines with J gene TRBJ2-7; D is perhaps TRBD2 (5 bases). Trimming removed 7 bases at V and 1 base at J, with 14 bases between. CDR1 is SQVTM, CDR2 ANQGSEA, per germline. The CDR3 totals 13 residues. CDR3 coding DNA: TGCAGCGCCGAGGGTCCGGGGTCCTACGAGCAGTACTTC. It encodes CSAEGPGSYEQYF.

The chain employs TRBV27 and TRBJ2-1, with 11 positions matching TRBD2. Germline values: CDR1 MNHEY, CDR2 SMNVEV (reference sequence). V was pared by 11 bases and J by 6 bases, with 12 bases of the junction left unmatched. The CDR3 contains 15 residues. CDR3 residues: CASGLAGGPVNEQFF. The CDR3 region has the DNA TGTGCCTCCGGGTTAGCGGGGGGGCCGGTCAATGAGCAGTTCTTC.

The chain employs TRBV7-6 and TRBJ1-3; D is unresolved. The CDR3 runs 15 residues. CDR1 and CDR2 from the germline V gene are SGHVS and FNYEAQ. Trimming left V 2 bases short and J 2 bases short, with 10 bases between. DNA for the CDR3: TGTGCCAGCAGCTTAAACGGGGAAACTGGAAACACCATATATTTT. Translated: CASSLNGETGNTIYF.

V and J are TRBV28 and TRBJ1-5; a possible D gene is TRBD1 (6 bases). Germline CDR1 and CDR2: MDHEN and SYDVKM. CDR3 length equals 15 residues. V was clipped by 6 bases and J by 5 bases, with 17 bases between them. The DNA of the CDR3 is TGTGCCAGCAGGCAAAACAGGGAAGGGTATCAGCCCCAGCATTTT. The encoded protein is CASRQNREGYQPQHF.

The chain has TRBV4-1 and TRBJ2-2; 11 bases align to TRBD2. Germline trimming cut 3 bases from V and 7 bases from J; bases unmatched to any gene: 4. Germline V CDR1 and CDR2: MGHRA, YSYEKL. The CDR3 runs to 15 residues. The CDR3 loop reads CASSQLAGGGGELFF. In DNA, the CDR3 is TGCGCCAGCAGCCAGCTAGCGGGGGGAGGCGGGGAGCTGTTTTTT.

V usage is TRBV5-5 and J usage is TRBJ1-2; 10 bases are shared with TRBD1. CDR3 length equals 14 residues. CDR1 and CDR2 (germline): SGHKS, YYEKEE (reference sequence). Trimming removed 4 bases from V and 8 bases from J; junction bases left unmatched: 8. For the CDR3, the DNA is TGTGCCAGCAGCCCGACCGGGACAGGGGACGGCTACACCTTC. Protein product: CASSPTGTGDGYTF.

This clone has more than one count but fewer than ten. V gene TRBV9 combines with J gene TRBJ2-1, with D hard to call. The V and J ends lost 3 bases and 7 bases respectively, with 5 bases between them. The V gene's germline CDR1 is SGDLS and CDR2 YYNGEE. The CDR3 spans 11 residues. Here the CDR3 reads CASSARNEQFF. CDR3 DNA sequence: TGTGCCAGCAGCGCTAGGAATGAGCAGTTCTTC.

The chain carries TRBV5-1 and TRBJ1-1; maybe TRBD1 (5 bases). The CDR3 loop spans 12 amino acids. Germline values: CDR1 SGHRS, CDR2 YFSETQ. Deletions cut 4 bases from V and 11 bases from J, with 15 bases between. Written as DNA, the CDR3 is TGCGCCAGCAGCGGGACTGAGGCTGGGGCTTTCTTT. Translated, it gives CASSGTEAGAFF.

V and J are TRBV11-2 and TRBJ2-7, with 7 positions matching TRBD2. V lost 4 bases to trimming and J lost 6 bases; unmatched junction nucleotides: 9. The germline V gene has CDR1 SGHAT and CDR2 FQNNGV. CDR3 length: 14 amino acids. The CDR3 sequence is CASSYERGPSEQYF. The CDR3 nucleotides read TGTGCCAGCAGCTACGAGCGGGGACCCTCCGAGCAGTACTTC.

The rearrangement uses TRBV6-5 and TRBJ2-7; 7 positions match TRBD1. Per germline, CDR1 MNHEY and CDR2 SVGAGI. The CDR3 length is 15 residues. V lost 0 bases, J lost 1 base, and 3 bases stayed unmatched. CDR3 sequence reads: CASSYSGRGSYEQYF. CDR3 nucleotide sequence: TGTGCCAGCAGTTACTCGGGCAGGGGGTCCTACGAGCAGTACTTC.

V is TRBV6-4 and J is TRBJ1-2; TRBD1 matches at 9 bases. The CDR3 consists of 14 residues. Losses at the gene ends were 5 bases for V and 8 bases for J; bases not matched to a gene: 9. Germline CDR1 and CDR2: MRHNA and SNTAGT. The CDR3 is CASSQLQGTGGYTF. CDR3 nucleotide sequence: TGTGCCAGCAGTCAACTACAGGGGACAGGGGGCTACACCTTC.

A note on this clone: One end of the junction fails to match germline, which may point to a read error. The chain links TRBV7-7 to TRBJ2-3, with 8 bases that match TRBD1. The length of the CDR3 is 15 residues. Germline lookup yields CDR1 SSHAT and CDR2 FNYEAQ (reference sequence). This CDR3 is CASSLSTGAGDTQYF. Here the CDR3 DNA reads TGTGCTAGCAGCTTATCGACAGGGGCGGGAGATACGCAGTATTTT.

V and J are TRBV6-1 and TRBJ1-6, with 7 bases identical to TRBD1. The CDR3 runs to 15 residues. Germline CDR1 and CDR2: MNHNS and SASEGT. Germline trimming cut 4 bases from V and 0 bases from J; bases unmatched to any gene: 0. The CDR3 nucleotides are TGTGCCAGCAGTGCAGGGGGCTCCTATAATTCACCCCTCCACTTT. This sequence encodes CASSAGGSYNSPLHF.

This clone was detected a few times. The V call is TRBV2, the J call TRBJ2-7, with D maybe TRBD2 (6 bases). There are 14 residues in the CDR3. V dropped 6 bases and J dropped 2 bases, with 14 bases sitting between them. Germline values: CDR1 SNHLY, CDR2 FYNNEI. The CDR3 DNA is TGTGCCAGCAGCTTCCGGGACTCGACCTACGAGCAGTACTTC. Protein: CASSFRDSTYEQYF.